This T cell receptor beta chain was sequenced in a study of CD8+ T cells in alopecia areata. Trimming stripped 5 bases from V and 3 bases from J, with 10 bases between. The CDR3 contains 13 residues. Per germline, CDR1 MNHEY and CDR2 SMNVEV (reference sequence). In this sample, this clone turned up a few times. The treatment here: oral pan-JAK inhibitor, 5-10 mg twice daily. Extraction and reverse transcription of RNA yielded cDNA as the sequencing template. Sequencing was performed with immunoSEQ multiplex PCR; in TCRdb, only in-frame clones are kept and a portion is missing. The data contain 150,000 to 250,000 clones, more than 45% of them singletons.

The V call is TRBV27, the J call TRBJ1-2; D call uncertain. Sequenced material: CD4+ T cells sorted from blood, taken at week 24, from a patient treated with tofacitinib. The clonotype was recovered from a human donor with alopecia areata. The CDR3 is CASSPSRDYGYTF. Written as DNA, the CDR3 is TGTGCCAGCAGTCCGTCACGGGACTATGGCTACACCTTC.